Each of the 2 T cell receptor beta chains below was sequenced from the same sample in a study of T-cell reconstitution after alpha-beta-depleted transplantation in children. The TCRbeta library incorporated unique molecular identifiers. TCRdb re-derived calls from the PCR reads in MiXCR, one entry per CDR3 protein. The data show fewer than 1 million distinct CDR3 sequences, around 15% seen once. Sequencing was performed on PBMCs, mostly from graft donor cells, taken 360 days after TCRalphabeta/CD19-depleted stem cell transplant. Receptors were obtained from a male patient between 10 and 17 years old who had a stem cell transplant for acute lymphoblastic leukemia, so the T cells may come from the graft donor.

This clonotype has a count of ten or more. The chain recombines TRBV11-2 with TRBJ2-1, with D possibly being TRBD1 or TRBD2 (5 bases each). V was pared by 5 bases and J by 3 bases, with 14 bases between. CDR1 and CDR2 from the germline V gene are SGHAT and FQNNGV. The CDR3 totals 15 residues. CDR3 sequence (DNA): TGTGCCAGCAGCCCTTTCGAGGGGCACTACAATGAGCAGTTCTTC. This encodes CASSPFEGHYNEQFF.

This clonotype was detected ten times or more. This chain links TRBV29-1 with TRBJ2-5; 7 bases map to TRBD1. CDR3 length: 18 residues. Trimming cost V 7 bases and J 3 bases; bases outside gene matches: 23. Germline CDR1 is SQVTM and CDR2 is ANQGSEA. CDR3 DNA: TGCAGCGCGGCCGGGACAGCGGCTGTTAGTTTTTTGGAAGAGACCCAGTACTTC. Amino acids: CSAAGTAAVSFLEETQYF.